This T cell receptor beta chain was sequenced during a study of Ad26.COV2.S vaccination and SARS-CoV-2 variants. Repertoires were generated with immunoSEQ multiplex PCR, while TCRdb's copy carries only in-frame clones and drops some. Altogether around 300,000 clones are present, around nine tenths being singletons, with the ten largest covering roughly 5%. Trimming at V came to 4 bases and at J to 4 bases, leaving 8 bases not matched to a gene. The germline gives CDR1 SGHRS, CDR2 YFSETQ. CDR3 size: 15 residues. Treatment: around 19 received Ad26.COV2.S at low or high dose, single or two shots; about 5 received placebo; per-sample allocation not given. All samples were drawn on day 63, counting from the first vaccine or placebo injection.

The TCR comes from a person aged 18-60 years who received the Ad26.COV2.S COVID-19 vaccine or a placebo. The rearrangement uses TRBV5-1 and TRBJ2-1, with 7 positions matching TRBD1. Here the sequenced sample was peripheral blood, taken in a trial of Ad26.COV2.S vaccine versus placebo. CDR3 DNA sequence: TGCGCCAGCAGCCCCGACCCGACAGGGTACAATGAGCAGTTCTTC. Its translation: CASSPDPTGYNEQFF.